The clone carrying this T cell receptor (beta chain) was counted ten times or more. The data were taken from a study of neurological immune-mediated disorders. V lost 0 bases, J lost 3 bases, and 8 bases stayed unmatched. The germline V gene encodes CDR1 SEHNR and CDR2 FQNEAQ (reference sequence). This CDR3 spans 17 amino acids. The cDNA was synthesized by 5'RACE incorporating 10-nucleotide random UMIs. TCRdb recomputed calls from the 5' RACE reads with MiXCR, one row per CDR3 protein. This sample has some 30,000 distinct CDR3 sequences, with around 6% found just once. The rearrangement joins TRBV7-9 to TRBJ1-3; 7 bases map to TRBD1. Sequenced sample: CD4+ T cells from blood. The receptor was isolated from a woman aged 45-65 years in good health. This chain's CDR3 is CASSLAGTDHIGNTIYF. The CDR3 region has the DNA TGTGCCAGCAGCTTAGCCGGGACAGACCACATTGGAAACACCATATATTTT.